What follows are 23 T cell receptor beta chains derived from one specimen sequenced in a study of T cell responses to AZD1222 COVID-19 vaccine (dated by TCRdb to the early 2020s). The library was built by means of the immunoSEQ multiplex PCR assay. Drawn from immuneACCESS, this table holds only the in-frame rearrangements with V and J called that TCRdb kept. Clones are partly lost; checked studies trace under half to an unresolved V gene and leave the rest unexplained. For this sample the table gives about 68,000 clones, of which 65% to 80% were detected only once. The top ten constitute 9% to 14% of the sample. Reading the label with the study, this specimen's time point is: baseline before first vaccination. Sequenced material: peripheral blood, taken on day 0 of AZD1222 vaccination. The receptor source for this set is an adult in good health.

The V call is TRBV5-4, the J call TRBJ2-2, with 12 positions matching TRBD1. V gave up 1 base and J gave up 6 bases; unmatched junction bases: 4. Germline V gene data show CDR1 as SGHNT and CDR2 as YYREEE (reference sequence). CDR3 length: 16 amino acids. As DNA, the CDR3 is TGTGCCAGCAGCTTGCCGGGACAGGGGGCAGCCGGGGAGCTGTTTTTT. It yields the protein CASSLPGQGAAGELFF.

The chain combines TRBV6-5 with TRBJ1-2, with 9 bases lining up with TRBD1. V was pared by 6 bases and J by 7 bases, with 3 bases of the junction left unmatched. This CDR3 is built from 12 residues. Germline lookup yields CDR1 MNHEY and CDR2 SVGAGI. The CDR3 nucleotides are TGTGCCAGCAGAACAGGGGGCATTGGCTACACCTTC. It encodes CASRTGGIGYTF.

Of note for this clone: The junction departs from the called germline gene at one end, perhaps through a read error. This chain connects TRBV7-7 to TRBJ2-2; 8 nucleotides align to TRBD1. Germline lookup yields CDR1 SSHAT and CDR2 FNYEAQ (reference sequence). The CDR3 has 19 residues. CDR3 coding DNA: TGTGCTAGCAGCCCCTACCCCCGATCGACAGGGGAGTACACCGGGGAGCTGTTTTTT. Translated, it gives CASSPYPRSTGEYTGELFF. The full variable domain, its missing parts supplied by reference TRBV7-7 and TRBJ2-2, is GAGVSQSPRYKVTKRGQDVTLRCDPISSHATLYWYQQALGQGPEFLTYFNYEAQPDKSGLPSDRFSAERPEGSISTLTIQRTEQRDSAMYRCASSPYPRSTGEYTGELFFGEGSRLTVL.

The chain links TRBV12-3 or TRBV12-4 to TRBJ1-2, with D unresolved. The CDR3 runs to 13 residues. Trimming took 5 bases from V and 6 from J, leaving 13 bases between them. This chain's CDR3 is CASSVEGWDGYTF. Here the CDR3 DNA reads TGTGCCAGCAGTGTGGAGGGTTGGGATGGCTACACCTTC.

The genes are TRBV7-9 and TRBJ1-2; 7 nucleotides match TRBD1. The CDR3 is 15 amino acids. CDR1 is SEHNR, CDR2 FQNEAQ, per germline (reference sequence). Germline trimming cut 5 bases from V and 8 bases from J; bases unmatched to any gene: 14. CDR3: CASSKETDRAGGYTF. CDR3 in DNA: TGTGCCAGCAGCAAAGAAACCGACAGGGCCGGGGGCTACACCTTC. Filled out from reference TRBV7-9 and TRBJ1-2, the complete variable domain reads DTGVSQNPRHKITKRGQNVTFRCDPISEHNRLYWYRQTLGQGPEFLTYFQNEAQLEKSRLLSDRFSAERPKGSFSTLEIQRTEQGDSAMYLCASSKETDRAGGYTFGSGTRLTVV.

The genes are TRBV5-1 and TRBJ2-5, with 8 bases lining up with TRBD2. Germline CDR1 reads SGHRS; CDR2 reads YFSETQ. Trimming took 2 bases from V and 5 from J; bases not matched to a gene: 8. CDR3 length: 15 amino acids. CDR3 nucleotides: TGCGCCAGCAGCTTAGCGGGGGCTGGCCGGGAGACCCAGTACTTC. As protein: CASSLAGAGRETQYF.

Note on this clone: This specimen includes other DNA sequences encoding the same CDR3. V is TRBV7-9 and J is TRBJ1-2, with 10 bases aligning to TRBD1. The V gene end was trimmed by 4 bases and the J gene end by 4 bases; junction bases not matched to a gene: 3. Germline V gene sequence: CDR1 SEHNR, CDR2 FQNEAQ (reference sequence). The CDR3 covers 14 residues. CDR3 in amino acids: CASSSGQGSYGYTF. CDR3 coding DNA: TGTGCCAGCAGCTCGGGACAGGGGTCCTATGGCTACACCTTC.

This clone was detected once. V gene TRBV4-1 combines with J gene TRBJ2-4; D possibly corresponds to TRBD2 (6 bases). Germline CDR1 reads MGHRA; CDR2 reads YSYEKL. The V gene lost 2 bases and the J gene lost 0 bases, with 14 bases spanning the gap. The CDR3 runs to 17 residues. The chain's CDR3 is CASSQILGGIAKNIQYF. CDR3 in DNA: TGCGCCAGCAGCCAAATTTTAGGCGGGATAGCCAAAAACATTCAGTACTTC.

Regarding this clone: The same CDR3 arises from other DNA sequences in this sample as well. The chain is built from TRBV5-1 and TRBJ1-5; 7 bases map to TRBD1. This CDR3 spans 15 amino acids. In germline, CDR1 is SGHRS, CDR2 YFSETQ. Unmatched junction bases numbered 5, after V lost 0 bases and J lost 5 bases. The CDR3 region has the DNA TGCGCCAGCAGCTTGGGGCAGGGGGGCGATCAGCCCCAGCATTTT. Residues: CASSLGQGGDQPQHF.

J is TRBJ1-2 and V is TRBV28; 9 bases agree with TRBD1. V was clipped by 7 bases and J by 1 base; unmatched bases: 10. The length of the CDR3 is 16 residues. From germline, CDR1 is MDHEN and CDR2 SYDVKM. The CDR3 protein is CASTGTGRSNNYGYTF. The CDR3 DNA sequence: TGTGCCAGCACCGGGACAGGGCGTTCGAATAACTATGGCTACACCTTC.

This chain links TRBV27 with TRBJ1-2; 8 bases are shared with TRBD1. The CDR3 has 14 amino acids. The V gene's germline CDR1 is MNHEY and CDR2 SMNVEV (reference sequence). The ends lost 4 bases at V and 6 bases at J; junction bases unmatched: 7. CDR3 residues: CASSWTGRGHGYTF. As DNA, the CDR3 is TGTGCCAGCAGTTGGACAGGGCGAGGTCATGGCTACACCTTC.

This sequence joins TRBV30 and TRBJ2-7; D gene uncertain. V was pared by 0 bases and J by 2 bases, with 14 bases between. Germline V gene sequence: CDR1 GTSNPN, CDR2 SVGIG (reference sequence). The CDR3 loop spans 15 amino acids. The CDR3 DNA reads TGTGCCTGGAGTGTACCTGGTAGGAGCACCTACGAGCAGTACTTC. It encodes CAWSVPGRSTYEQYF.

J is TRBJ2-1 and V is TRBV6-1; TRBD2 is a possible D gene (5 bases). This CDR3 region has 15 residues. With 2 bases removed from V and 0 bases from J, the gap between germline ends came to 8 bases. The germline V gene encodes CDR1 MNHNS and CDR2 SASEGT. The CDR3 bases are TGTGCCAGCAGTGAACAGGCGGGCTCCTACAATGAGCAGTTCTTC. Residues: CASSEQAGSYNEQFF.

The chain employs TRBV2 and TRBJ2-5, with D tentatively TRBD1 (5 bases). V was cut by 7 bases and J by 5 bases, with 14 bases left in between. This CDR3 spans 13 amino acids. Germline CDR1 SNHLY, CDR2 FYNNEI. CDR3 coding DNA: TGTGCCAGCACTTTACAGGAGATGGAGACCCAGTACTTC. Its translation is CASTLQEMETQYF.

This clone was seen a handful of times. The chain joins TRBV6-4 to TRBJ1-5; D is unclear. V lost 6 bases to trimming and J lost 5 bases, with 14 bases between them. Germline assignment: CDR1 MRHNA and CDR2 SNTAGT. This CDR3 region has 14 residues. The CDR3 DNA reads as TGTGCCAGCAGCCCTTACCCGGGGTATCAGCCCCAGCATTTT. Residues: CASSPYPGYQPQHF.

The genes are TRBV7-2 and TRBJ2-5; TRBD2 is a possible D gene (6 bases). Germline assignment: CDR1 SGHTA and CDR2 FQGNSA. The CDR3 length is 13 residues. V was trimmed by 3 bases and J by 1 base, leaving 6 bases between them. The chain's CDR3 is CASSLGLQETQYF. The CDR3 DNA reads TGTGCCAGCAGCTTGGGACTCCAAGAGACCCAGTACTTC.

V and J are TRBV4-1 and TRBJ1-5; D uncertain. Trimming removed 0 bases at V and 1 base at J, with 10 bases between. This CDR3 has 16 amino acids. Germline CDR1 is MGHRA and CDR2 is YSYEKL. In DNA, the CDR3 is TGCGCCAGCAGCCAAGAGGGTCTTCCAAGCAATCAGCCCCAGCATTTT. Amino acid sequence: CASSQEGLPSNQPQHF.

This clone was seen just once. This rearrangement joins TRBV4-1 to TRBJ1-2; D might be TRBD1 (5 bases). V lost 1 base and J lost 5, with 8 bases in between. Germline lookup yields CDR1 MGHRA and CDR2 YSYEKL. The CDR3 spans 13 residues. The CDR3 loop reads CASSQARGYGYTF. CDR3 nucleotides: TGCGCCAGCAGCCAAGCGCGGGGGTATGGCTACACCTTC.

V and J are TRBV6-5 and TRBJ2-2; D remains unclear. The germline V gene encodes CDR1 MNHEY and CDR2 SVGAGI. The CDR3 is 16 residues long. Deletions cut 2 bases from V and 1 base from J, with 11 bases between. CDR3: CASSYVQPGNTGELFF. In DNA form, the CDR3 reads TGTGCCAGCAGTTACGTCCAGCCAGGGAACACCGGGGAGCTGTTTTTT.

J is TRBJ2-3 and V is TRBV5-1; D is ambiguous. The CDR3 totals 13 residues. In germline, CDR1 is SGHRS, CDR2 YFSETQ. Trimming pared 0 bases from V and 2 bases from J, leaving 4 bases between. The CDR3 sequence is CASSLADTDTQYF. DNA for the CDR3: TGCGCCAGCAGCTTGGCGGACACAGATACGCAGTATTTT.

The V call is TRBV27, the J call TRBJ1-5; D is ambiguous. Trimming took 6 bases from V and 4 from J, leaving 13 bases between them. The CDR3 runs 14 residues. CDR1 and CDR2 (germline): MNHEY, SMNVEV (reference sequence). The CDR3 region has the DNA TGTGCCAGCAGGCCTGGCGGTTTAAATCAGCCCCAGCATTTT. Translating gives CASRPGGLNQPQHF.

The chain joins TRBV3-1 (or the pseudogene TRBV3-2) to TRBJ2-3; 7 bases line up with TRBD2. The CDR3 covers 15 residues. Germline V gene data show CDR1 as LGHDT and CDR2 as YNNKEL (reference sequence). The ends lost 5 bases at V and 2 bases at J; junction bases unmatched: 7. CDR3 sequence (DNA): TGTGCCAGCAGCAAAAAGGGAGGGCCCACAGATACGCAGTATTTT. It translates to CASSKKGGPTDTQYF.

The chain has TRBV6-1 and TRBJ1-2, with 9 nucleotides matching TRBD1. The germline V gene has CDR1 MNHNS and CDR2 SASEGT. CDR3 length: 17 amino acids. V was clipped by 0 bases and J by 4 bases; unmatched bases: 9. CDR3 DNA: TGTGCCAGCAGTGAAGCCGGGACAGGGAAGACCCTCTATGGCTACACCTTC. Protein sequence: CASSEAGTGKTLYGYTF.